This T cell receptor (beta chain) was found in a study of blood T cell repertoires in COVID-19. Study-level information: Samples representing acute and convalescent COVID-19 were sourced from the United States, Italy and Spain.

Assay used: immunoSEQ multiplex PCR; TCRdb lists only in-frame clones, some missing. This sample yields fewer than 300,000 clones, of which around 88% are seen a single time; about 5.7% belongs to the top ten. This CDR3 has 14 residues. V was pared by 1 base and J by 6 bases, with 4 bases of the junction left unmatched. Looked up from germline, CDR1 is SGHAT and CDR2 is FQNNGV. This clonotype was sampled from a man older than 75 with acute or convalescent COVID-19. The rearrangement links TRBV11-2 to TRBJ1-2; TRBD1 aligns across 8 bases. The sample comprised peripheral blood. The CDR3 region is CASSLGRGPDGYTF. The CDR3, as DNA: TGTGCCAGCAGCTTAGGCAGGGGGCCTGATGGCTACACCTTC.